This T cell receptor (beta chain) originates from a study of shared clonotypes between healthy human individuals. As for the study in general: Three plates were used per donor for CD4 naive, three for CD4 memory, two for CD8 naive and one for CD8 memory. Study-level findings and limits: Generation probabilities were higher for clonotypes shared across all four sorted-subset donors than for unshared ones.

From germline, CDR1 is MNHEY and CDR2 SMNVEV (reference sequence). CDR3 length: 16 residues. V lost 3 bases and J lost 0, with 12 bases in between. Naive CD8 cells were CD45RO-negative, positively selected for CCR7, excluding terminally differentiated effector memory CD45RA+ cells. Assay used: immunoSEQ multiplex PCR; TCRdb lists only in-frame clones, some missing. The sample consists of roughly 2,000,000 clones, 80% to 95% of them appearing once. In the case of this clone: The antigen is undetermined.

This chain links TRBV27 with TRBJ2-1; D gene unclear. The sample comprised naive CD8+ T cells from PBMCs. The clonotype originates from a man aged 18 to 30 in good health. Some clones in this sample may be carry-over from other donors' samples. The CDR3 nucleotides read TGTGCCAGCAGTTTCGGACGCCGGAGCTCCTACAATGAGCAGTTCTTC. This gives the protein CASSFGRRSSYNEQFF.